The rows below give T cell receptor beta chains drawn from one sample of a study of T-cell memory formation after mild COVID-19. TCRdb itself ran the 5' RACE reads through MiXCR, one entry per CDR3 protein. The sample has 250,000 to 300,000 distinct CDR3 sequences, 16% seen once. Sequenced material: PBMCs or a T cell subset sorted from them (not recorded which). The source of these receptors is a man younger than 30 who had mild COVID-19 (a few samples of this study predate the infection). Cell type and time point are not known. Both conserved end residues are part of each CDR3. The order of the fields is CDR3 length, V gene, J gene, CDR3 protein.

length: 13; V: TRBV20-1; J: TRBJ1-5; CDR3: CSAVASLNQPQHF
length: 14; V: TRBV7-2; J: TRBJ2-3; CDR3: CASSLPGFTDTQYF
length: 14; V: TRBV27; J: TRBJ2-3; CDR3: CASSFTGVADTQYF
length: 17; V: TRBV4-3; J: TRBJ2-6; CDR3: CASSQVPGGDGANVLTF
length: 15; V: TRBV7-3; J: TRBJ2-1; CDR3: CASSLTGGTHNEQFF
length: 12; V: TRBV5-1; J: TRBJ2-1; CDR3: CASSRAYNEQFF
length: 12; V: TRBV20-1; J: TRBJ2-3; CDR3: CSARSSDRQQYF
length: 13; V: TRBV7-3; J: TRBJ2-1; CDR3: CASSSVQDAEQFF
length: 14; V: TRBV20-1; J: TRBJ2-7; CDR3: CSARDLASPYEQYF
length: 17; V: TRBV5-5; J: TRBJ2-7; CDR3: CASSLGMGQQSSYEQYF
length: 14; V: TRBV7-2; J: TRBJ1-5; CDR3: CASSLDNNNQPQHF
length: 13; V: TRBV6-2/TRBV6-3; J: TRBJ1-1; CDR3: CASSYRGRPEAFF
length: 15; V: TRBV12-3/TRBV12-4; J: TRBJ1-1; CDR3: CASSRSPGGSTEAFF
length: 12; V: TRBV20-1; J: TRBJ1-2; CDR3: CSASLGRGGYTF
length: 17; V: TRBV4-3; J: TRBJ2-2; CDR3: CASSQDGGTGWAGELFF
length: 14; V: TRBV7-2; J: TRBJ2-3; CDR3: CASSTGDHSDTQYF
length: 14; V: TRBV12-3/TRBV12-4; J: TRBJ2-7; CDR3: CASTSSGTHYEQYF
length: 13; V: TRBV7-9; J: TRBJ1-5; CDR3: CASSVGTSQPQHF
length: 14; V: TRBV11-2; J: TRBJ1-1; CDR3: CASSTTGLNTEAFF
length: 13; V: TRBV9; J: TRBJ2-1; CDR3: CASSVNTGNEQFF
length: 16; V: TRBV20-1; J: TRBJ1-2; CDR3: CSARPGTGPANYGYTF
length: 13; V: TRBV20-1; J: TRBJ1-2; CDR3: CSARAGAVYGYTF
length: 15; V: TRBV7-3; J: TRBJ1-1; CDR3: CASSLGTGGWTEAFF
length: 12; V: TRBV30; J: TRBJ2-3; CDR3: CAWSVSTDTQYF
length: 12; V: TRBV6-2/TRBV6-3; J: TRBJ1-5; CDR3: CASSYNYQPQHF
length: 16; V: TRBV4-3; J: TRBJ2-3; CDR3: CASSQTLAGGPDTQYF
length: 16; V: TRBV6-5; J: TRBJ1-5; CDR3: CASSTGTGAGDQPQHF
length: 12; V: TRBV6-1; J: TRBJ1-2; CDR3: CASSRANYGYTF
length: 15; V: TRBV27; J: TRBJ2-1; CDR3: CASRTAGGPYNEQFF
length: 14; V: TRBV2; J: TRBJ2-5; CDR3: CARSLLAVQETQYF
length: 15; V: TRBV7-2; J: TRBJ2-5; CDR3: CASSLGLGIQETQYF
length: 13; V: TRBV7-6; J: TRBJ1-1; CDR3: CASSLQDNTEAFF
length: 16; V: TRBV5-5; J: TRBJ2-3; CDR3: CASSLSIQGKTDTQYF
length: 14; V: TRBV6-2/TRBV6-3; J: TRBJ2-2; CDR3: CASTRTRTTGELFF
length: 18; V: TRBV4-1; J: TRBJ1-2; CDR3: CASSQAGMGGNLPYGYTF
length: 14; V: TRBV29-1; J: TRBJ2-3; CDR3: CSARTLWSTDTQYF